These T cell receptor beta chains were read from a single sample in a study of blood T cell repertoires in COVID-19. Sequenced by immunoSEQ multiplex PCR; TCRdb stores in-frame clones only, minus some. The sample has about 150,000 clones, 70% to 90% seen once. Material: peripheral blood. Every receptor here comes from a woman aged 60-75 years with COVID-19, enrolled during active disease. Each CDR3 is given with its conserved first and last residue. Fields, in order: CDR3 DNA, CDR3 protein, clone size, CDR3 length, V gene, D gene, J gene. The D gene is left open where the match is weak. Clone size is given for some rows only: seen once, a few or many times, or a class if the clone is expanded.

DNA: TGTGCCAGCAGCCTACGGACCGGGGCCGGGGAGCTGTTTTTT
CDR3: CASSLRTGAGELFF
size: -
length: 14
V: TRBV5-4
D: -
J: TRBJ2-2

DNA: TGTGCCAGCACGAGGCAGAGGGCCGAAGCTTTCTTT
CDR3: CASTRQRAEAFF
size: -
length: 12
V: TRBV6-5
D: -
J: TRBJ1-1

DNA: TGTGCCAGCAGCCCCAGCGGGACTGGGACCCAGTACTTC
CDR3: CASSPSGTGTQYF
size: -
length: 13
V: TRBV7-3
D: TRBD2
J: TRBJ2-5

DNA: TGTGCCACCACCCCGGGACAGGGGGCTCATCAGCCCCAGCATTTT
CDR3: CATTPGQGAHQPQHF
size: -
length: 15
V: TRBV19
D: TRBD1
J: TRBJ1-5

DNA: TGCGCCAGCAGGAAACCCGGGAGTAACAATGAGCAGTTCTTC
CDR3: CASRKPGSNNEQFF
size: -
length: 14
V: TRBV5-1
D: -
J: TRBJ2-1

DNA: TGTGCCAGCAGCGTAGCTCCGGGGGGTCTGTCCGGAAACACCATATATTTT
CDR3: CASSVAPGGLSGNTIYF
size: -
length: 17
V: TRBV9
D: -
J: TRBJ1-3

DNA: TGTGCCAGCAGCTTAGGTAGCCTCCAGGGGCAGCCCCAGCATTTT
CDR3: CASSLGSLQGQPQHF
size: -
length: 15
V: TRBV11-2
D: -
J: TRBJ1-5

DNA: TGTGCCACCAGCCGCCGGGACAGAGTCGGTGGGCAGTACTTC
CDR3: CATSRRDRVGGQYF
size: -
length: 14
V: TRBV15
D: TRBD1
J: TRBJ2-7

DNA: TGCGCCAGCAGCGATCGCCGGGACAGGGGGAACACTGAAGCTTTCTTT
CDR3: CASSDRRDRGNTEAFF
size: -
length: 16
V: TRBV10-1
D: TRBD1
J: TRBJ1-1

DNA: TGCGCCAGCAGTGAGCTCAGGACAGGGTCTTTTTATAGCAATCAGCCCCAGCATTTT
CDR3: CASSELRTGSFYSNQPQHF
size: -
length: 19
V: TRBV10-2
D: TRBD1
J: TRBJ1-5

DNA: TGCAGCGCGAGGACTAGCGGGAGTCTCGATGAGCAGTTCTTC
CDR3: CSARTSGSLDEQFF
size: -
length: 14
V: TRBV29-1
D: TRBD2
J: TRBJ2-1

DNA: TGTGCCAGCTCACCAGAGTTTAAAGGGACAGGGGGATCTGATATTGGCTATGGCTACACCTTC
CDR3: CASSPEFKGTGGSDIGYGYTF
size: -
length: 21
V: TRBV18
D: TRBD1
J: TRBJ1-2

DNA: TGTGCCAGTAGTATGGGCAGGGTCCCCTTCGCGGGCTACACCTTC
CDR3: CASSMGRVPFAGYTF
size: -
length: 15
V: TRBV19
D: -
J: TRBJ1-2

DNA: TGCGCCAGCAGAGCCGGGACTAACTCCTACAATGAGCAGTTCTTC
CDR3: CASRAGTNSYNEQFF
size: -
length: 15
V: TRBV5-1
D: TRBD2
J: TRBJ2-1

DNA: TGCGCCAGCAGCTATCGGACAGGGGCGGAAAAGATCTCCTACGAGCAGTACTTC
CDR3: CASSYRTGAEKISYEQYF
size: few
length: 18
V: TRBV5-1
D: TRBD1
J: TRBJ2-7

DNA: TGTGCCACCAGTGAACATGGTAGCTCCTACAATGGGCAGTTCTTC
CDR3: CATSEHGSSYNGQFF
size: -
length: 15
V: TRBV24-1
D: -
J: TRBJ2-1

DNA: TGTGCCAGCAGCAAATCGACAGGGGGCCCCAAAAACATTCAGTACTTC
CDR3: CASSKSTGGPKNIQYF
size: -
length: 16
V: TRBV7-2
D: TRBD1
J: TRBJ2-4

DNA: TGTGCCACCCACGGGAGGGAACAAGAGACCCAGTACTTC
CDR3: CATHGREQETQYF
size: few
length: 13
V: TRBV24-1
D: TRBD2
J: TRBJ2-5

DNA: TGTGCCACCCGGTGGGGCTCAACTAATGAAAAACTGTTTTTT
CDR3: CATRWGSTNEKLFF
size: -
length: 14
V: TRBV10-3
D: -
J: TRBJ1-4

DNA: TGTGCCAGCAGCCCTGGGCCGCACTACGAGCAGTACTTC
CDR3: CASSPGPHYEQYF
size: -
length: 13
V: TRBV5-4
D: -
J: TRBJ2-7

DNA: TGTGCCTGGAGTCCCCGGACAGGGGTTGCGCTAAATTCACCCCTCCACTTT
CDR3: CAWSPRTGVALNSPLHF
size: once
length: 17
V: TRBV30
D: TRBD1
J: TRBJ1-6

DNA: TGTGCCAGCAGCTTGGTTTCGGGAAATTCTATGGGCTACACCTTC
CDR3: CASSLVSGNSMGYTF
size: -
length: 15
V: TRBV5-4
D: -
J: TRBJ1-2

DNA: TGCAGCGTTTCGGCGGCTAACTATGGCTACACCTTC
CDR3: CSVSAANYGYTF
size: -
length: 12
V: TRBV29-1
D: -
J: TRBJ1-2

DNA: TGTGCCAGCAGCTTAGTAGGAGTCGGGAAAGAGACCCAGTACTTC
CDR3: CASSLVGVGKETQYF
size: -
length: 15
V: TRBV7-2
D: -
J: TRBJ2-5

DNA: TGTGCCAGTAGTATTCGGAGCGGGGGACGATTAAATGAGCAGTTCTTC
CDR3: CASSIRSGGRLNEQFF
size: -
length: 16
V: TRBV19
D: TRBD2
J: TRBJ2-1

DNA: TGTGCCAGCAGCGGTGGACAGGGGAGCGGGTTTTCCTACAATGAGCAGTTCTTC
CDR3: CASSGGQGSGFSYNEQFF
size: -
length: 18
V: TRBV7-2
D: TRBD1
J: TRBJ2-1

DNA: TGTGCCAGCAGCTTACCGGGACTAGCGACGCCCTACGAGCAGTACTTC
CDR3: CASSLPGLATPYEQYF
size: -
length: 16
V: TRBV11-2
D: TRBD2
J: TRBJ2-7

DNA: TGTGCCAGCAGCTTAACTCCTGTTTTGTTTGAGCAGTTCTTC
CDR3: CASSLTPVLFEQFF
size: -
length: 14
V: TRBV7-3
D: -
J: TRBJ2-1

DNA: TGTGCCAGCAGCTTAATATGGCGGGAGGGCCGTAACGAGCAGTACTTC
CDR3: CASSLIWREGRNEQYF
size: -
length: 16
V: TRBV7-2
D: TRBD2
J: TRBJ2-7

DNA: TGTGCCAGCAGTGAAGCGCGGGGGGGGAATCAGCCCCAGCATTTT
CDR3: CASSEARGGNQPQHF
size: -
length: 15
V: TRBV6-1
D: -
J: TRBJ1-5

DNA: TGTGCCATCAGTGTATCGGGGAAGGGAGGCGAGCAGTACTTC
CDR3: CAISVSGKGGEQYF
size: many
length: 14
V: TRBV10-3
D: -
J: TRBJ2-7

DNA: TGCGCCAGCAGCCTCGGACTAGCGGGAGAGGGTGAGCAGTACTTC
CDR3: CASSLGLAGEGEQYF
size: -
length: 15
V: TRBV5-1
D: TRBD2
J: TRBJ2-7

DNA: TGTGCCAGCAGCCGAGACGGGACAGGAGATGAAAAACTGTTTTTT
CDR3: CASSRDGTGDEKLFF
size: -
length: 15
V: TRBV7-9
D: TRBD1
J: TRBJ1-4

DNA: TGCGCCAGCAGCTTGGTACAGGGGAACTATGGCTACACCTTC
CDR3: CASSLVQGNYGYTF
size: -
length: 14
V: TRBV5-1
D: TRBD1
J: TRBJ1-2

DNA: TGTGCCAGCACCTGGTGTCCCCCGGTGCGGACAGGGGGCGAACGCGCAACTAATGAAAAACTGTTTTTT
CDR3: CASTWCPPVRTGGERATNEKLFF
size: -
length: 23
V: TRBV4-2
D: TRBD1
J: TRBJ1-4

DNA: TGTGCCAGTACCCTACAGGGCTCCTATAATTCACCCCTCCACTTT
CDR3: CASTLQGSYNSPLHF
size: -
length: 15
V: TRBV6-6
D: -
J: TRBJ1-6

DNA: TGTGCCAGTAGTATATTGTCGGGTGATAATCAGCCCCAGCATTTT
CDR3: CASSILSGDNQPQHF
size: -
length: 15
V: TRBV19
D: -
J: TRBJ1-5

DNA: TGTGCCAGCAGCTTGCCAGGGGACTATGGCTACACCTTC
CDR3: CASSLPGDYGYTF
size: few
length: 13
V: TRBV5-4
D: -
J: TRBJ1-2

DNA: TGTGCCAGCAGCCCCGTCGGGGGGGCTCTTGGAAACACCATATATTTT
CDR3: CASSPVGGALGNTIYF
size: -
length: 16
V: TRBV7-3
D: -
J: TRBJ1-3

DNA: TGTGCCAGCAGCCAACAAACCTCGGGACTAGCGGGAGATACGCAGTATTTT
CDR3: CASSQQTSGLAGDTQYF
size: -
length: 17
V: TRBV3-1/TRBV3-2
D: TRBD2
J: TRBJ2-3

DNA: TGCAGCGTGGCAGAAAGAACGAACACTGAAGCTTTCTTT
CDR3: CSVAERTNTEAFF
size: -
length: 13
V: TRBV29-1
D: -
J: TRBJ1-1

DNA: TGCGCCAGCAGTCTAAGGGGAAAGCCTGAAGCTTTCTTT
CDR3: CASSLRGKPEAFF
size: -
length: 13
V: TRBV10-2
D: -
J: TRBJ1-1

DNA: TGTGCCAGCAGCTCTCCCCTAGCGGGGGGACAAGAGACCCAGTACTTC
CDR3: CASSSPLAGGQETQYF
size: -
length: 16
V: TRBV5-6
D: TRBD2
J: TRBJ2-5

DNA: TGTGCCAGCAAACGGACTAGCGTAGACAATGAGCAGTTCTTC
CDR3: CASKRTSVDNEQFF
size: -
length: 14
V: TRBV2
D: TRBD2
J: TRBJ2-1

DNA: TGTGCCAGCAGCCAAGATAGTAGGGGCCTATATGGCTACACCTTC
CDR3: CASSQDSRGLYGYTF
size: -
length: 15
V: TRBV14
D: -
J: TRBJ1-2

DNA: TGTGCCACAGCACCCCGGACACTCTCTGGAAACACCATATATTTT
CDR3: CATAPRTLSGNTIYF
size: -
length: 15
V: TRBV2
D: -
J: TRBJ1-3

DNA: TGTGCCAGCAGCACCCGGGGTAGCGGCCTCACAGATACGCAGTATTTT
CDR3: CASSTRGSGLTDTQYF
size: -
length: 16
V: TRBV7-2
D: -
J: TRBJ2-3

DNA: TGTGCCATCAGTGAGTCGAAAGCCGGGACAGGGGGGAATCAGCCCCAGCATTTT
CDR3: CAISESKAGTGGNQPQHF
size: -
length: 18
V: TRBV10-3
D: TRBD1
J: TRBJ1-5

DNA: TGTGCCAGCAGTTACATCGGGATCTCTGGAAACACCATATATTTT
CDR3: CASSYIGISGNTIYF
size: -
length: 15
V: TRBV6-6
D: -
J: TRBJ1-3

DNA: TGCGCCAGCAGTTCGGACAGGGGTGACACCGGGGAGCTGTTTTTT
CDR3: CASSSDRGDTGELFF
size: -
length: 15
V: TRBV5-1
D: TRBD1
J: TRBJ2-2

DNA: TGTGCCATCAGTGAGGGGACTAGGTCTAGCACAGATACGCAGTATTTT
CDR3: CAISEGTRSSTDTQYF
size: -
length: 16
V: TRBV10-3
D: TRBD2
J: TRBJ2-3

DNA: TGTGCCAGCAGTTTACCCGGGGATCAGCCCCAGCATTTT
CDR3: CASSLPGDQPQHF
size: -
length: 13
V: TRBV12-3/TRBV12-4
D: -
J: TRBJ1-5

DNA: TGTGCCACCTCAAGATTACAGGGGGATACGCAGTATTTT
CDR3: CATSRLQGDTQYF
size: -
length: 13
V: TRBV24-1
D: TRBD1
J: TRBJ2-3